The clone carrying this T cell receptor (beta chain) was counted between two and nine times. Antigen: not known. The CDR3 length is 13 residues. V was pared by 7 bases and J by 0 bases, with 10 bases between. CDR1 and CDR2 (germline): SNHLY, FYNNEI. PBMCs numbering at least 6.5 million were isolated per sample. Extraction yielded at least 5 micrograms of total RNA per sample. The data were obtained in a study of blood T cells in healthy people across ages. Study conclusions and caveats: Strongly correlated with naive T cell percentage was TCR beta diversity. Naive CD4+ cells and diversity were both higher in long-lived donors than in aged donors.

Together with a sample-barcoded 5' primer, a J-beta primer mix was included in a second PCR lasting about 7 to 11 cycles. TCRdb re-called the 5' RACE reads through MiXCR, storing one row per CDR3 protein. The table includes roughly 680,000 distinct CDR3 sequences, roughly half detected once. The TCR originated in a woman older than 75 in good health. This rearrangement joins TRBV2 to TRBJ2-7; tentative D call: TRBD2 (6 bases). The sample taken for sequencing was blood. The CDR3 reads CASKEGPSYEQYF. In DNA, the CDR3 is TGTGCCAGCAAGGAGGGCCCCTCCTACGAGCAGTACTTC.